These 25 T cell receptor beta chains originate from one sample sequenced in a study of OX40 agonist ivuxolimab in advanced cancers. The method was immunoSEQ multiplex PCR; TCRdb's version includes in-frame clones alone and lacks a portion of them. Of 95,000 to 100,000 clones in the sample, 90% to 95% were seen once. The starting material was CD4+ or CD8+ T cells sorted from blood, obtained in a trial of the OX40 agonist ivuxolimab. The receptors were sampled from an adult with an advanced solid tumor such as melanoma, head and neck, liver or kidney cancer.

The CDR3, as DNA: TGCGCCAGCAGCCAAGACGGAAGGCGAGTTGGCTACACCTTC. It codes for CASSQDGRRVGYTF. V usage is TRBV4-3 and J usage is TRBJ1-2; D unresolved. Germline V gene lookup returns CDR1 LGHNA and CDR2 YSLEER. The V end lost 0 bases, the J end lost 7 bases, and 12 bases lay between the germline ends. This CDR3 region has 14 residues.

CDR3 loop: CASSPRVAGLLRQTDTQYF. For the CDR3, the DNA is TGTGCCAGCAGCCCCCGAGTAGCGGGGTTGCTTAGGCAAACAGATACGCAGTATTTT. The chain links TRBV14 to TRBJ2-3; 8 nucleotides agree with TRBD2. The trim removed 4 bases at V and 3 bases at J, leaving 18 bases unmatched. Germline V gene sequence: CDR1 SGHDN, CDR2 FVKESK. This CDR3 contains 19 residues.

This sequence joins TRBV5-8 and TRBJ1-1, with no clear D. The V end was cut by 4 bases, the J end by 2 bases, with 6 bases between. Germline-derived CDR1 and CDR2 are SGHTS and YDEGEE. The CDR3 length is 12 residues. For the CDR3, the DNA is TGTGCCAGCAGCGCATACAACACTGAAGCTTTCTTT. Translated, it gives CASSAYNTEAFF.

The V call is TRBV10-3, the J call TRBJ2-1, with 9 bases identical to TRBD2. The ends lost 0 bases at V and 8 bases at J; junction bases unmatched: 5. The CDR3 loop spans 15 amino acids. The germline V gene has CDR1 ENHRY and CDR2 SYGVKD. DNA for the CDR3: TGTGCCATCAGTGAGTCGACTAGCGGAGGGTATGAGCAGTTCTTC. Protein product: CAISESTSGGYEQFF.

The chain links TRBV30 to TRBJ1-1; D gene ambiguous. Trimming removed 5 bases from V and 7 bases from J, with 8 bases in between. The germline V gene encodes CDR1 GTSNPN and CDR2 SVGIG (reference sequence). The CDR3 is made up of 10 amino acids. The CDR3 spells CAWGRNEAFF. The CDR3 DNA reads as TGTGCCTGGGGACGGAATGAAGCTTTCTTT.

This rearrangement joins TRBV6-1 to TRBJ2-3; D not certain. The length of the CDR3 is 11 residues. Germline lookup yields CDR1 MNHNS and CDR2 SASEGT. V was pared by 5 bases and J by 4 bases, with 4 bases between. This CDR3 is CASSQADTQYF. The CDR3 DNA sequence: TGTGCCAGCAGTCAGGCAGATACGCAGTATTTT.

The chain links TRBV5-1 to TRBJ2-5, with 8 bases aligning to TRBD1. Germline CDR1 and CDR2: SGHRS and YFSETQ. Trimming took 0 bases from V and 4 from J; bases not matched to a gene: 2. The CDR3 has 14 amino acids. Here the CDR3 reads CASSLEGQGETQYF. In DNA form, the CDR3 reads TGCGCCAGCAGCTTGGAAGGACAGGGAGAGACCCAGTACTTC.

The rearrangement joins TRBV7-3 to TRBJ2-1, with 9 bases matching TRBD2. V lost 4 bases, J lost 3 bases, and 7 bases stayed unmatched. The CDR3 has 16 residues. Germline lookup yields CDR1 SGHTA and CDR2 FQGTGA. DNA of the CDR3: TGTGCCAGCAGCTCGGGGGGTAGCGGGAGCTACAATGAGCAGTTCTTC. This gives the protein CASSSGGSGSYNEQFF.

V and J are TRBV6-6 and TRBJ1-1; the D is unclear. The CDR3 runs 15 residues. Germline loops: CDR1 MNHNY, CDR2 SVGAGI (reference sequence). V lost 2 bases and J lost 6, with 16 bases in between. The CDR3 reads CASSYPWEYGAEAFF. CDR3 nucleotides: TGTGCCAGCAGTTACCCTTGGGAATATGGTGCTGAAGCTTTCTTT.

The V call is TRBV6-6, the J call TRBJ1-1; D is unresolved. The V end lost 6 bases, the J end lost 8 bases, and 13 bases lay between the germline ends. Germline V lookup: CDR1 MNHNY, CDR2 SVGAGI (reference sequence). The CDR3 has 12 residues. The CDR3 loop reads CASSPQPGEAFF. DNA of the CDR3: TGTGCCAGCAGCCCGCAGCCGGGGGAAGCTTTCTTT.

The genes are TRBV2 and TRBJ1-3, with D possibly TRBD1 on 5 matching bases. Germline assignment: CDR1 SNHLY and CDR2 FYNNEI. Trimming shortened V by 4 bases and J by 2 bases, and 12 bases separated the two germline ends. This CDR3 region has 15 residues. The CDR3 reads CASSVPRGAGNTIYF. CDR3 DNA: TGTGCCAGCAGTGTCCCCCGGGGGGCTGGAAACACCATATATTTT.

The chain employs TRBV19 and TRBJ1-5; tentatively, D is TRBD1 (6 bases). CDR1 and CDR2 from the germline V gene are LNHDA and SQIVND (reference sequence). Trimming removed 7 bases from V and 2 bases from J, with 21 bases in between. The CDR3 loop spans 17 amino acids. The CDR3 sequence: CASKDRANPGGNQPQHF. CDR3 sequence (DNA): TGTGCCAGTAAGGACAGAGCCAACCCGGGGGGCAATCAGCCCCAGCATTTT.

This chain uses TRBV7-3 with TRBJ1-2, with 9 nucleotides matching TRBD1. V shed 4 bases, J shed 8 bases, and the junction held 14 bases outside the gene matches. The CDR3 contains 16 residues. The germline CDR1 and CDR2 sequences are SGHTA and FQGTGA. CDR3 DNA sequence: TGTGCCAGCAGCTCCACCCCGGGACAGGGAGCCCAAGGCTACACCTTC. It yields the protein CASSSTPGQGAQGYTF.

This sequence joins TRBV7-2 and TRBJ2-5, with D uncertain. The germline V gene has CDR1 SGHTA and CDR2 FQGNSA. The V end was cut by 2 bases, the J end by 7 bases, with 14 bases between. The length of the CDR3 is 14 residues. The CDR3 loop reads CASSLRVVGGTQYF. CDR3 nucleotides: TGTGCCAGCAGCTTAAGGGTCGTGGGCGGGACCCAGTACTTC. Drawing the rest from reference TRBV7-2 and TRBJ2-5, the complete variable domain is GAGVSQSPSNKVTEKGKDVELRCDPISGHTALYWYRQSLGQGLEFLIYFQGNSAPDKSGLPSDRFSAERTGGSVSTLTIQRTQQEDSAVYLCASSLRVVGGTQYFGPGTRLLVL.

This sequence joins TRBV11-3 and TRBJ1-1; D not resolved. With 0 bases removed from V and 4 bases from J, the gap between germline ends came to 6 bases. The CDR3 spans 13 residues. CDR1 SGHNT and CDR2 YENEEA come from the germline V gene. CDR3 coding DNA: TGTGCCAGCAGCTTAGATCGAGGCACTGAAGCTTTCTTT. This sequence encodes CASSLDRGTEAFF. The full variable domain, its missing parts supplied by reference TRBV11-3 and TRBJ1-1, is EAGVVQSPRYKIIEKKQPVAFWCNPISGHNTLYWYLQNLGQGPELLIRYENEEAVDDSQLPKDRFSAERLKGVDSTLKIQPAELGDSAVYLCASSLDRGTEAFFGQGTRLTVV.

The V call is TRBV9, the J call TRBJ1-3; maybe TRBD1 (5 bases). Trimming removed 0 bases at V and 1 base at J, with 11 bases between. CDR1 SGDLS and CDR2 YYNGEE come from the germline V gene. The CDR3 spans 16 residues. DNA of the CDR3: TGTGCCAGCAGCGTAGTGGACGGGGGTTCTGGAAACACCATATATTTT. Amino acids: CASSVVDGGSGNTIYF.

The CDR3 sequence: CSVEMVAGAAAQYF. CDR3 coding DNA: TGCAGCGTTGAAATGGTGGCGGGAGCGGCGGCCCAGTACTTC. The gene calls are TRBV29-1 and TRBJ2-5; 7 nucleotides match TRBD2. V was pared by 2 bases and J by 9 bases, with 12 bases of the junction left unmatched. The CDR3 totals 14 residues. Germline lookup yields CDR1 SQVTM and CDR2 ANQGSEA.

The genes are TRBV25-1 and TRBJ2-2; D is perhaps TRBD1 or TRBD2 (5 bases each). CDR3 length: 17 amino acids. Per germline, CDR1 MGHDK and CDR2 SYGVNS. Trimming removed 7 bases from V and 0 bases from J, with 18 bases in between. This chain's CDR3 is CASTYPLGRSNTGELFF. The CDR3 region has the DNA TGTGCCAGCACCTACCCCCTGGGACGGTCGAACACCGGGGAGCTGTTTTTT.

In this sample, this clone turned up once. The chain uses TRBV11-1 and TRBJ2-3, with 7 bases fitting TRBD1. The trim removed 5 bases at V and 4 bases at J, leaving 9 bases unmatched. Germline V gives CDR1 SGHAT, CDR2 FQDESV (reference sequence). This CDR3 region has 15 residues. CDR3: CASSPRGQGSDTQYF. CDR3 DNA sequence: TGTGCCAGCAGCCCTAGGGGGCAAGGATCAGATACGCAGTATTTT.

The chain links TRBV30 to TRBJ1-2; 7 positions match TRBD1. V shed 2 bases and J 7 bases; nucleotides not matched to a gene: 7. CDR3 length: 13 residues. Germline CDR1 is GTSNPN and CDR2 is SVGIG (reference sequence). The CDR3 here is CAWSRKGALGYTF. In nucleotides, the CDR3 is TGTGCCTGGAGTAGAAAGGGGGCGCTTGGCTACACCTTC.

This clone has more than one count but fewer than ten. J is TRBJ2-1 and V is TRBV9; 13 bases are a match to TRBD2. CDR1 is SGDLS, CDR2 YYNGEE, per germline. V lost 3 bases, J lost 8 bases, and 11 bases stayed unmatched. The CDR3 has 17 amino acids. The CDR3 reads CASSERPGLAGKDEQFF. The CDR3 DNA follows: TGTGCCAGCAGCGAGAGGCCGGGACTAGCGGGAAAGGATGAGCAGTTCTTC.

This sequence joins TRBV30 and TRBJ1-6; 10 bases are shared with TRBD1. Germline CDR1 GTSNPN, CDR2 SVGIG (reference sequence). The CDR3 length is 17 residues. V lost 1 base and J lost 0; bases outside the gene matches: 3. Here the CDR3 reads CAWSGQGASSYNSPLHF. As DNA, the CDR3 is TGTGCCTGGAGTGGACAGGGGGCAAGCTCCTATAATTCACCCCTCCACTTT. The full variable domain, rest sourced from reference TRBV30 and TRBJ1-6, is SQTIHQWPATLVQPVGSPLSLECTVEGTSNPNLYWYRQAAGRGLQLLFYSVGIGQISSEVPQNLSASRPQDRQFILSSKKLLLSDSGFYLCAWSGQGASSYNSPLHFGNGTRLTVT.

The chain couples TRBV7-9 to TRBJ2-1; tentatively, D is TRBD1 or TRBD2 (6 bases each). V dropped 0 bases and J dropped 9 bases, with 9 bases sitting between them. Looked up from germline, CDR1 is SEHNR and CDR2 is FQNEAQ (reference sequence). The CDR3 runs 13 residues. The CDR3, as DNA: TGTGCCAGCAGCTTAGCGGGGGGCCCTGAGCAGTTCTTC. It translates to CASSLAGGPEQFF.

This chain connects TRBV19 to TRBJ2-1; 10 positions agree with TRBD1. After removal of 1 base from V and 6 bases from J, the junction contained 0 bases not matched to a gene. The CDR3 spans 14 residues. Germline CDR1 LNHDA, CDR2 SQIVND (reference sequence). CDR3 bases: TGTGCCAGTAGTATAGGGACAGGGGGCAATGAGCAGTTCTTC. The encoded protein is CASSIGTGGNEQFF.

This chain uses TRBV21-1 with TRBJ1-6; TRBD1 is the table's D call, not checked against the DNA. TRBV21-1 is deemed a pseudogene. The CDR3 has 14 residues. The CDR3 sequence: CASRTRGHNSPLHF. The DNA for the CDR3 is TGTGCCAGCAGGACCAGGGGGCATAATTCACCCCTCCACTTT.